What follows are 20 T cell receptor beta chains derived from one specimen sequenced in a study of blood T cells in healthy people across ages. Primers used in a second PCR of roughly 7 to 12 cycles were a sample-barcoded 5' primer and a J-beta primer mix. TCRdb processed the 5' RACE reads anew with MiXCR; each CDR3 protein has one entry. This table has some 1.4 million distinct CDR3 sequences, 42% appearing once. Sequenced material: blood. All receptors derive from a woman aged 18-30 years in good health.

This clonotype showed up just once. The chain uses TRBV28 and TRBJ1-2, with 10 bases that match TRBD1. The length of the CDR3 is 14 residues. The V gene's germline CDR1 is MDHEN and CDR2 SYDVKM. V lost 6 bases to trimming and J lost 4 bases; unmatched junction nucleotides: 5. The CDR3 here is CASSMTGGFYGYTF. For the CDR3, the DNA is TGTGCCAGCAGCATGACAGGGGGCTTCTATGGCTACACCTTC.

The V gene is TRBV2, the J gene TRBJ2-1; D may be TRBD2 (5 bases). The J call may not be correct, given that the DNA end is closer to TRBJ2-7. The CDR3 contains 13 residues. Germline CDR1 and CDR2: SNHLY and FYNNEI. CDR3 coding DNA: TGTGCCGGGCGGGCTAGCTCCTACAATGAGCAGTACTTC. Protein sequence: CAGRASSYNEQYF.

This clonotype was recorded many times. V usage is TRBV28 and J usage is TRBJ2-6, with TRBD1 matching over 7 bases. The germline CDR1 and CDR2 sequences are MDHEN and SYDVKM. The CDR3 sequence is 15 residues long. The trim removed 4 bases at V and 2 bases at J, leaving 2 bases unmatched. The CDR3 is CASSSQGAGANVLTF. The CDR3 DNA reads as TGTGCCAGCAGTTCTCAGGGGGCTGGGGCCAACGTCCTGACTTTC.

This clonotype was seen more than once but under ten times. The chain joins TRBV20-1 to TRBJ2-5; 10 positions agree with TRBD1. Matching the DNA end better, TRBJ2-7 makes the J call doubtful. Germline lookup yields CDR1 DFQATT and CDR2 SNEGSKA (reference sequence). The CDR3 contains 15 residues. The CDR3 DNA reads TGCAGTGCTAGTGGGGACAGGGGCCCGGTTATCGAGCAGTACTTC. Translation gives CSASGDRGPVIEQYF.

J is TRBJ1-4 and V is TRBV3-1; D call uncertain. Trimming shortened V by 0 bases and J by 0 bases, and 11 bases separated the two germline ends. The CDR3 loop spans 17 amino acids. The V gene's germline CDR1 is LGHDT and CDR2 YNNKEL (reference sequence). The CDR3 here is CASSQDLGRATNEKLFF. The CDR3 nucleotides are TGTGCCAGCAGCCAAGATTTAGGCAGAGCAACTAATGAAAAACTGTTTTTT.

The chain employs TRBV12-3 or TRBV12-4 and TRBJ2-3, with 8 bases matching TRBD2. J was trimmed by 13 bases and V by 3 bases; bases with no gene match: 3. The CDR3 has 11 amino acids. The CDR3 sequence: CASSLGTSKYF. CDR3 DNA sequence: TGTGCCAGCAGTTTGGGGACTAGTAAGTATTTT.

The chain couples TRBV3-1 to TRBJ1-4, with TRBD1 matching over 8 bases. The CDR3 runs to 14 residues. Germline V gene sequence: CDR1 LGHDT, CDR2 YNNKEL (reference sequence). Trimming removed 3 bases from V and 7 bases from J; junction bases left unmatched: 4. The CDR3 protein is CASSHRGPVEKLFF. The CDR3 DNA is TGTGCCAGCAGCCACAGGGGGCCTGTTGAAAAACTGTTTTTT.

This clonotype has just a few counts. J is TRBJ2-1 and V is TRBV7-2, with 9 bases aligning to TRBD2. V shed 4 bases, J shed 10 bases, and the junction held 11 bases outside the gene matches. The CDR3 covers 15 residues. The germline V gene has CDR1 SGHTA and CDR2 FQGNSA. DNA for the CDR3: TGTGCCAGCAGCTCTCTTGCGGGAGGGCGGGCGGAGCAGTTCTTC. This encodes CASSSLAGGRAEQFF.

The chain recombines TRBV25-1 with TRBJ2-7; D ambiguous. Germline V gene sequence: CDR1 MGHDK, CDR2 SYGVNS. V lost 3 bases and J lost 6, with 18 bases in between. CDR3 length: 15 residues. The CDR3 loop is CASSDPNWLDGEQYF. CDR3 sequence (DNA): TGTGCCAGCAGTGACCCGAACTGGTTAGATGGCGAGCAGTACTTC.

A single count supports this clonotype. This chain joins TRBV7-9 and TRBJ1-6; D unresolved. The CDR3 sequence is 17 residues long. The V end was cut by 0 bases, the J end by 2 bases, with 11 bases between. CDR1 is SEHNR, CDR2 FQNEAQ, per germline (reference sequence). The CDR3 here is CASSLAQAATYNSPLHF. CDR3 nucleotide sequence: TGTGCCAGCAGCTTAGCCCAGGCAGCAACCTATAATTCACCCCTCCACTTT. The full variable domain, rest sourced from reference TRBV7-9 and TRBJ1-6, is DTGVSQNPRHKITKRGQNVTFRCDPISEHNRLYWYRQTLGQGPEFLTYFQNEAQLEKSRLLSDRFSAERPKGSFSTLEIQRTEQGDSAMYLCASSLAQAATYNSPLHFGNGTRLTVT.

A few counts support this clonotype. V gene TRBV25-1 combines with J gene TRBJ2-7, with 10 positions matching TRBD1. The junction had 5 bases not matched to a gene; V was cut back by 3 bases and J by 6 bases. The CDR3 has 14 residues. Germline V gene lookup returns CDR1 MGHDK and CDR2 SYGVNS. The CDR3 coding sequence is TGTGCCAGCAGTGAGACAGGGGGCATCTCCGAGCAGTACTTC. Protein: CASSETGGISEQYF.

The V gene is TRBV20-1, the J gene TRBJ2-1; tentative D call: TRBD2 (7 bases). V dropped 4 bases and J dropped 6 bases, with 13 bases sitting between them. This CDR3 has 13 amino acids. Looked up from germline, CDR1 is DFQATT and CDR2 is SNEGSKA (reference sequence). CDR3 DNA: TGCAGTGCTAAGGCGGGGGCGGGCAATGAGCAGTTCTTC. Its protein product is CSAKAGAGNEQFF.

The V gene is TRBV2, the J gene TRBJ2-5, with TRBD2 matching over 7 bases. Per the germline V gene, CDR1 is SNHLY and CDR2 is FYNNEI. V shed 3 bases and J 11 bases; nucleotides not matched to a gene: 6. The CDR3 covers 12 residues. Written as DNA, the CDR3 is TGTGCCAGCAGTGACAGGGCGGGGGAGCAGTACTTC. Translating it yields CASSDRAGEQYF.

The CDR3, as DNA: TGTGCCAGCAGCCAACAGGCCGCTAGCGAGTACTGCGAGCAGTACTTC. It specifies CASSQQAASEYCEQYF. V is TRBV3-1 and J is TRBJ2-5; tentatively, D is TRBD2 (6 bases). With the DNA end fitting TRBJ2-7 better, the J assignment may be wrong. This CDR3 comprises 16 residues. Germline assignment: CDR1 LGHDT and CDR2 YNNKEL (reference sequence).

This clonotype appeared a few times. The genes are TRBV7-2 and TRBJ2-1; the match to TRBD2 covers 16 bases. The length of the CDR3 is 16 residues. The V segment lost 5 bases and the J segment 7 bases; nucleotides outside the gene matches: 5. The germline V gene encodes CDR1 SGHTA and CDR2 FQGNSA. In DNA form, the CDR3 reads TGTGCCAGCAGCCGGGGGACTAGCGGGAGGGCAAATGAGCAGTTCTTC. Protein: CASSRGTSGRANEQFF.

This rearrangement joins TRBV15 to TRBJ2-5; 9 bases fit TRBD2. CDR3 length equals 16 residues. Germline CDR1 is LNHNV and CDR2 is YYDKDF (reference sequence). V shed 0 bases, J shed 11 bases, and the junction held 13 bases outside the gene matches. The CDR3 DNA sequence: TGTGCCACCAGCAGAGATACAACTGGCGGGAGGGCCGGGCAGTACTTC. This sequence encodes CATSRDTTGGRAGQYF.

The chain joins TRBV3-1 to TRBJ1-1, with D perhaps matching TRBD1 (5 bases). Germline CDR1 is LGHDT and CDR2 is YNNKEL (reference sequence). V shed 4 bases and J shed 1 base, with 13 bases lying between them. CDR3 length equals 15 residues. For the CDR3, the DNA is TGTGCCAGCAGCCGAAGCGGACAAGCGAACACTGAAGCTTTCTTT. It yields the protein CASSRSGQANTEAFF.

The chain carries TRBV20-1 and TRBJ2-1, with D perhaps matching TRBD2 (6 bases). The CDR3 sequence is 14 residues long. Germline V CDR1 and CDR2: DFQATT, SNEGSKA (reference sequence). Trimming shortened V by 6 bases and J by 5 bases, and 17 bases separated the two germline ends. The CDR3 sequence: CSALGGTANNEQFF. DNA of the CDR3: TGCAGTGCCCTCGGCGGGACCGCGAACAATGAGCAGTTCTTC.

The chain recombines TRBV12-5 with TRBJ1-1; D is possibly TRBD1 (5 bases). V lost 4 bases and J 7 bases, leaving 10 bases between the germline ends. Germline-derived CDR1 and CDR2 are LGHNT and FRNRAP. This CDR3 spans 12 amino acids. CDR3 bases: TGTGCTAGTGGTTGGGACGGTAATGAAGCTTTCTTT. Protein product: CASGWDGNEAFF.

The sample holds a few counts of this clonotype. V is TRBV30 and J is TRBJ1-2, with a possible D match to TRBD1 (6 bases). The CDR3 has 16 residues. Trimming removed 0 bases at V and 8 bases at J, with 22 bases between. Germline-derived CDR1 and CDR2 are GTSNPN and SVGIG (reference sequence). For the CDR3, the DNA is TGTGCCTGGAGTGTACTCGGGGGCAGTCGTGGTAGGGGCTACACCTTC. Protein sequence: CAWSVLGGSRGRGYTF.